This T cell receptor (beta chain) comes out of a study of blood T cell repertoires in COVID-19. Measured with immunoSEQ multiplex PCR; TCRdb has only the in-frame clones, and not every one. The table lists roughly 160,000 clones, approximately 91% of them singletons. This CDR3 region has 17 residues. Germline V CDR1 and CDR2: SGHAT, FQNNGV. V trimming: 4 bases; J trimming: 6 bases; junction bases outside the gene matches: 12. Seattle enrolled patients during active infection and tracked them longitudinally. V usage is TRBV11-2 and J usage is TRBJ2-1; 10 nucleotides match TRBD1. The TCR originated in a man between 18 and 29 years old with COVID-19, enrolled during active disease. Specimen: peripheral blood. The DNA of the CDR3 is TGTGCCAGCAGCTCCCTTTTTGGGACAGGGGATATCAATGAGCAGTTCTTC. It translates to CASSSLFGTGDINEQFF.